This T cell receptor (beta chain) emerged from a study of cytomegalovirus exposure and HLA in healthy donors (dated by TCRdb to the late 2010s). About the study as a whole: An earlier analysis of approximately 640 of the donors reported more than 250 Gb of sequence data and 117 million unique TCR beta sequences from around 200 million T cells. An early release covering roughly 640 HLA-typed donors comprised about 300 gigabases of sequencing data and approximately 80 million unique TCR sequences. Of the roughly 430 genotyped donors, 65% to 90% fell in the genetic ancestry cluster associated with self-reported Caucasian donors. The study aimed to test whether signatures of past pathogen exposure could be identified by cataloging public T cell receptors. The study profiled the T cell repertoires of 666 subjects by immunosequencing and related them to cytomegalovirus serostatus. Besides the first cohort of around 670 subjects, a separate validation cohort made up of 120 or so different subjects was used. To predict cytomegalovirus infection status, the study combined high-throughput TCR immunosequencing, statistical association of individual TCRs with disease status, and machine learning. In a later analysis, previously published TCR beta repertoires from hundreds of donors were re-analyzed and high-resolution HLA genotyping was added so that TCR occurrence patterns could be studied. Rather than using new phenotypic data, the later analysis identified candidate immune exposures from TCR beta sequences and from how often those sequences occurred across donors. An earlier analysis of 587 of the donors used high-throughput TCR beta sequencing to judge whether each TCR beta V gene segment behaved as functional or pseudogenic. Donor age, sex, ethnicity and CMV serostatus were compiled alongside the repertoire data. A later genetic analysis took genome-wide SNP genotypes for about three fifths of the 666 donors and used that subset as a discovery cohort. Every repertoire in the discovery cohort had been generated on one and the same sequencing platform. Both class I and class II loci were covered by HLA typing, at four-digit resolution. Typing coverage varied by locus: roughly 620-630 donors for A, B, C, DRB1 and DQB1; under 550 for DQA1; more than 600 for DPA1; 400 to 480 for DPB1. Roughly 5 DR-DQ haplotypes were handled as single units for association and clustering because linkage in the cohort was strong. Among about 400 genotyped donors of the cohort, an average of approximately 240,000 unique TCR beta nucleotide sequences was sequenced per donor, of which about 18% were non-productive.

The germline V gene gives CDR1 as SGHTA and CDR2 as FQGTGA. V is clipped by 5 bases and J by 4 bases, and the sequence between their germline boundaries is 14 bases long. CDR3 length: 15 amino acids, cysteine to phenylalanine. The CDR3 DNA has 45 bases and is translated from base 1. To prepare the library, the immunoSEQ multiplex PCR assay was applied. The multiplex PCR relied on a mix of 60 forward primers for TCR Vbeta segments and 13 reverse primers for TCR Jbeta segments. A multiplex PCR assay on genomic DNA amplified the CDR3 region of rearranged TCR beta genes. Amplified TCR beta libraries were sequenced as 87-base-pair reads on the Illumina HiSeq System. In the authors' own workflow: In a later analysis, some 80 million unique TCR beta chains were counted across the approximately 640 repertoires, and roughly 9.9 million of these chains were shared by at least two donors. Raw reads were error-corrected and collapsed into unique sequences by a nearest-neighbor algorithm in which closely related sequences were merged to remove PCR and sequencing errors. Alignment of CDR3 sequences to IMGT reference sequences was used to assign V, D and J gene segments. For a sequence to be retained, a match of at least six nucleotides to both a V gene segment and a J gene segment was required. A rearrangement counted as productive if the CDR3 had no stop codons and remained in frame with V and J, and every other rearrangement counted as non-productive. Following IMGT convention, CDR3 was defined as the stretch from the second conserved V-encoded cysteine to the conserved J-encoded phenylalanine. The earlier analysis of approximately 500 of the donors excluded sequences that lacked an unambiguous match to a single V gene segment. An earlier analysis of under 750 of the donors called V segments functional above 56.7% productive rearrangements and segregating when the between-donor standard deviation exceeded 5%. A statistical classification framework was built to diagnose cytomegalovirus status from the catalog of TCR beta chain sequences. In a later analysis, TCR nucleotide sequences were compared against IMGT/GENE-DB human TR gene sequences so that V and J genes could be assigned. Using the TCRdist pipeline, a later analysis assigned CDR3 sequences along with most-parsimonious VDJ recombination scenarios. In a later analysis, each TCR beta chain was defined by its CDR3 amino acid sequence together with its V-gene family, and reads lacking a unique V-gene family were excluded. In a later analysis, around 600 highly shared, low-generation-probability nucleotide sequences were removed to address suspected cross-contamination and a sequencing artifact. A later analysis calculated a clonal expansion index for each public chain from normalized within-repertoire ranks of inferred template counts. In a later analysis, generation probabilities were computed with a VDJ recombination model fitted to out-of-frame rearrangements, and the resulting probabilities were checked against IGoR. A later analysis scored TCR-TCR, TCR-HLA and TCR-CMV co-occurrence with hypergeometric tests, applying a repertoire-size bias correction to TCR pairs. A later analysis estimated false discovery rates by permuting HLA or CMV assignments 20 times. A later analysis grouped co-occurring TCRs with DBSCAN, adding TCRdist sequence similarity when clustering within HLA-allele-positive subsets. Co-occurrence clustering excluded repertoires with fewer than 30,000 or more than 120,000 public chains, plus five with anomalous nucleotide sharing. This immuneACCESS table, as held by TCRdb, lists in-frame sequences with V and J called but not all clones. Of the missing ones, under half trace to an unresolved V gene in checked studies; the others have no known cause. Clonal size and the V and J genes are those of that table, whereas D and trimming came from the DNA. This sample gives 100,000 to 150,000 clones in total; roughly 72% of them show up just once. The ten top clones hold under 5% of the sample.

Results and caveats for the whole study, not just this receptor: Strong co-occurrence of HLA alleles, especially DR and DQ, made assigning TCR associations to individual alleles difficult. In a later analysis, TCR association rates were found to vary across HLA loci, with the most associated TCRs seen for DRB1 alleles and the fewest for HLA-C alleles. Approximately 18 rarely observed V segments, including chromosome 9 orphons, were excluded from the earlier analysis of a few hundred of the donors because counts were too low. A few of the identified cytomegalovirus-associated TCR beta chains were confirmed in vitro to be specific for cytomegalovirus antigens. In a later genetic analysis, a missense DCLRE1C variant was associated with V-gene and J-gene trimming of TCR beta chains, and the association was replicated in an independent cohort. Immune exposure information for the cohort was limited to CMV serostatus. A later analysis found that most CMV-associated TCR beta chains appeared HLA-restricted, with HLA associations seemingly driven largely by CMV exposure. According to a later analysis, parvovirus B19, influenza, CMV and Epstein-Barr virus appeared linked to several top co-occurrence clusters. Correlated functional status among segregating V segments might reflect linkage disequilibrium, but an unknown experimental factor could not be ruled out. The presence/absence analyses assumed that sequencing depth was roughly uniform across donors, and that assumption may not be true. According to the authors, the approach could potentially be generalized to other disease states and immunological phenotypes. A total of roughly 160 TCR beta chains were listed by the study as associated with cytomegalovirus. Most TCR sequences were seen in very few donors, while some public TCRs were found in many individuals. The cohort was sequenced for TCR beta chains only, and without alpha or paired-chain data the features that could be detected were limited. At a false discovery rate of 0.05, a later analysis linked some 18,000 TCR beta sequences to specific HLA alleles. The sequencing pipeline was judged likely to have produced a cluster of highly shared sequence variants as a technical artifact. A later analysis found that HLA-associated TCR beta chains were more clonally expanded and had lower generation probabilities than equally common non-associated chains. An earlier analysis of 587 of the donors showed that most TCR beta V segments appeared in productive rearrangements either about 87% or about 30% of the time, which broadly matched IMGT annotations. Some IMGT-functional V segments, including TRBV6-2 and TRBV6-3, could not be distinguished by the 87-base-pair reads and were therefore excluded. Because HLA typing was unavailable for some donors at each locus, only the typed subset was used in association tests. A later genetic analysis reported fewer N-insertions in productive TCRs among donors in an Asian-associated ancestry cluster than the approximately 700-donor mean. The classifier was reported to diagnose cytomegalovirus status with high specificity and sensitivity in both the original and validation cohorts. A further reported finding was that TCR beta sequences accurately predicted the HLA-A and HLA-B alleles for most subjects in the first cohort.

The cohort comprised around 700 healthy bone marrow donors. At the time of sampling, all cohort members were nominally healthy, though unrecorded immune exposures were likely present. The donor tested CMV seropositive, placing the donor among the 250 to 350 seropositive members of the cohort. A peripheral blood sample was collected from each donor, and TCR beta sequencing was performed on peripheral blood mononuclear cells. Genomic DNA was extracted from the blood cell samples with the Qiagen DNeasy Blood Extraction Kit. Points on this clone: Its cognate antigen has yet to be identified. No much larger clone is present one base from it, and per-base qualities are unavailable.

This sequence was found in a man aged 35 to 55 in good health and CMV-seropositive. The V and J genes are TRBV7-3 and TRBJ2-2, with a weak D call of TRBD2 (6 bases match). Sequencing was done on a sample of PBMCs. CDR3 reads: CASSPIAGSTGELFF. Read as DNA, the sequence is TGTGCCAGCAGCCCGATTGCGGGAAGCACCGGGGAGCTGTTTTTT.